Given below is one T cell receptor beta chain in context. This clonotype was detected ten times or more. Its antigen remains undetermined. Base qualities were left out, and no much larger clone turns up one base away. Library preparation employed RACE. The listed sequencing device is NextSeq 500. During library preparation, unique molecular identifiers were attached to individual cDNA molecules so that TCRs could be counted in a quantitative, reproducible way. Both TCR alpha and TCR beta chains were sequenced from each blood RNA sample. The authors' analysis ran thus. The median number of TCRs per sample was roughly 94,000, ranging from roughly 23,224 to 690,600. The Decombinator software suite was used to annotate V, J and CDR3 in the TCR reads. For PS versus PT1 abundance plots, all samples were subsampled to the same number of TCRs (28,000). TCRs were defined as expanded if absent before sensitization and observed at least eight times at the 2-week time point. TCRdb reran the public reads through fastp at Q25 and MiXCR, keeping productive beta chains. CDR3 protein duplicates are merged, each entry listing the most common genes and DNA. TCRdb, not the original authors, processed these V and J calls. Within this sample are approximately 69,000 distinct CDR3 sequences, with about a tenth of them counted one time only. The leading ten clones occupy 6.8% of the sample.

The V and J ends are trimmed by 2 bases and 2 bases, leaving 9 bases between them. The CDR3 holds 13 amino acids from the cysteine to the phenylalanine. Only the CDR3 region is kept as DNA, spanning 39 bases read in frame from base 1. CDR1 and CDR2 (DFQATT, SNEGSKA) derive from the germline V gene (reference sequence). This sample was included in a study of human T cells and chemical hapten exposure listed by TCRdb under 2021. General notes on the study: For sensitization, 2% DPC in acetone was applied to a 2 cm by 2 cm area of upper inner arm skin. Patients additionally received weekly therapeutic DPC doses to the scalp throughout the roughly 25-week study period. Patch testing was performed on the upper back with Finn chambers containing 0.01% DPC, and the patch tests were scored after 6 days according to International Contact Dermatitis Research Group standards. Alopecia areata with under or over 50% scalp involvement, alopecia totalis and alopecia universalis were represented in the patient cohort, which was mostly female. The libraries were sequenced as a pool, and the TCR yield per sample differed mostly because of small variations in library volumes within the pool. The study tracked peripheral blood TCR repertoire changes in vivo during primary and secondary sensitization to the hapten diphenylcyclopropenone (DPC) in alopecia patients. Blood samples were taken from patients before sensitization (week 0) and at 2, 6 and about 24 weeks after DPC sensitization. Twenty-nine alopecia patients provided blood for TCR sequencing at one to four time points (pre-sensitization, 2, 6 and 24 weeks).

Overall study outcomes, separate from this receptor: Patch test score was positively correlated with the number of PT1 expanded TCRs, with significance at thresholds 8, 16 and 32 but not at 4. Because every patient had alopecia, a presumed autoimmune disease, the patients' immune response might differ from that of healthy individuals. Repeated subsampling changed both the strength of the expansion versus patch-test correlation and the threshold at which the correlation became significant. DPC sensitization did not change the number of TCRs with a frequency above 1 in 1000, and there was no evidence of changes in global repertoire structure. Compared with pre-sensitization or healthy control sets, expanded TCRs formed significantly more large CDR3 similarity clusters, which is consistent with antigen-driven responses.

In light of the paper, this sample's time point label describes: patch test 2, 6 weeks after DPC sensitization. This sample's treatment or condition label indicates: therapeutic diphenylcyclopropenone sensitization with weekly scalp DPC. At every patch-test visit, the blood draw took place before the patch test was put on. Patients were considered eligible if aged 18 to 70, diagnosed with alopecia and deemed suitable for DPC therapy, and patients were excluded if pregnant. Total RNA was extracted from unfractionated whole blood collected in Tempus Blood RNA tubes. The sequencing used whole blood, collected in connection with sensitization to the hapten diphenylcyclopropenone (DPC). The sequence links TRBV20-1 to TRBJ1-2, with an unclear D gene assignment. This TCR was sampled from a woman aged 50 to 65 with alopecia areata. Some clones in this sample may be carry-over from other donors' samples. The bases are TGCAGTGCTAGAATCATGGAGAACTATGGCTACACCTTC. Its amino acids are CSARIMENYGYTF.